This T cell receptor beta chain was retrieved from a study of CD8 T cells in Susac syndrome. Study-wide points: By the study's own acknowledgment, its TCR sequencing and HLA analysis included relatively few individuals.

In this sample, this clonotype turned up a few times. Antigen specificity is unknown. About 0.45 to 1 ug RNA was reverse transcribed with random hexamers. Across 54 Vbeta and 13 Jbeta, TCR beta CDR3 was amplified with immunoSEQ multiplex PCR. MiXCR, run by TCRdb on the immunoSEQ multiplex PCR reads, gives a single entry per CDR3 protein. The data hold about 440,000 distinct CDR3 sequences, with around 85% observed a single time. The V segment lost 1 base and the J segment 3 bases; nucleotides outside the gene matches: 2. This CDR3 is 14 amino acids long. The germline V gene has CDR1 SEHNR and CDR2 FQNEAQ (reference sequence).

J is TRBJ2-7 and V is TRBV7-9; 8 bases line up with TRBD1. The sequence derives from a human donor with multiple sclerosis. The sequencing input was CD8+ T cells from PBMCs. The CDR3 DNA follows: TGTGCCAGCAGCTTAGGACAGGGGAACTACGAGCAGTACTTC. Its translation: CASSLGQGNYEQYF.